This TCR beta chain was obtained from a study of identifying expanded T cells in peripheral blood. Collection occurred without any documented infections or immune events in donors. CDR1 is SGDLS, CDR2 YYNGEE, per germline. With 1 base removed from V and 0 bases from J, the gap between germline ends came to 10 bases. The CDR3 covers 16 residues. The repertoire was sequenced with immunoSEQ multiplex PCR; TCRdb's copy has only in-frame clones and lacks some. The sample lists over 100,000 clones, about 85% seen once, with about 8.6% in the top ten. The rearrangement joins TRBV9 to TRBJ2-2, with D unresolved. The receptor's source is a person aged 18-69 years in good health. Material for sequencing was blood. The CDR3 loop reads CASSVFSGPNTGELFF. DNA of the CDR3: TGTGCCAGCAGCGTATTCTCAGGCCCGAACACCGGGGAGCTGTTTTTT.